This TCR beta chain emerged from a study of human T cells and chemical hapten exposure. Study findings and constraints: Patch test score rose with PT1 expanded TCR count, significant at thresholds 8, 16 and 32, not 4.

This sample's time point: patch test 1, 2 weeks after DPC sensitization. Regarding treatment: therapeutic diphenylcyclopropenone sensitization with weekly scalp DPC. Suited to DPC and affected by alopecia, the donors ranged from 18 to 70 years old. This CDR3 is built from 14 residues. Germline CDR1 is MNHEY and CDR2 is SVGEGT. Trimming at V came to 3 bases and at J to 0 bases, leaving 0 bases not matched to a gene. TCRdb re-analysed the RACE reads in MiXCR, keeping a single row per CDR3 protein. Here the sample spans 95,000 or so distinct CDR3 sequences, roughly a tenth being singletons. This clonotype was seen repeatedly, ten times or more. What it binds is not known.

This TCR derives from a man aged 35-49 years with alopecia areata. Some clones in this sample may be carry-over from other donors' samples. The chain is built from TRBV6-2 or TRBV6-3 and TRBJ2-3, with TRBD2 matching 7 bases. This specimen consisted of whole blood, obtained in connection with sensitization to the hapten diphenylcyclopropenone (DPC). This chain's CDR3 is CASSYSGSTDTQYF. The CDR3 DNA is TGTGCCAGCAGTTATAGCGGGAGCACAGATACGCAGTATTTT.